The present T cell receptor beta chain was sequenced within a study of blood T cell repertoires in COVID-19. Study as a whole: Italy, Spain and the United States were the sources of the convalescent and acute COVID-19 samples. Sample material is recorded as cDNA or gDNA derived from T cells, B-cell-depleted T cells, or PBMCs.

Original handling: Researchers report that nucleated cell counts were estimated from reference gene primer amplification. The repertoire was sequenced with immunoSEQ multiplex PCR; TCRdb's copy has only in-frame clones and lacks some. V, J and clone size are taken as reported in that table, and D and trimming were inferred from the DNA itself. The sample has more than 95,000 clones, 90% to 95% seen once. Germline assignment: CDR1 MDHEN and CDR2 SYDVKM. CDR3 length: 16 amino acids. The J segment lost 3 bases and the V segment lost 1 base, leaving 5 bases of the junction unmatched. Sample: peripheral blood. The chain employs TRBV28 and TRBJ2-7; 11 bases match TRBD2. The sequence came from a middle-aged man with COVID-19, enrolled during active disease. CDR3 in amino acids: CASSLSGLAGGYEQYF. CDR3 nucleotides: TGTGCCAGCAGTTTATCCGGACTAGCGGGCGGCTACGAGCAGTACTTC.